This T cell receptor beta chain was identified in a study of T cell responses to AZD1222 COVID-19 vaccine. Study overall: Pooled samples include second doses given at about 4 or 12 weeks.

Germline CDR1 is MNHEY and CDR2 is SMNVEV (reference sequence). V was cut by 3 bases and J by 1 base, with 6 bases left in between. This CDR3 region has 13 residues. For this clone: Its antigen is still unknown.

General observations from the study: Nearly half of spike-specific TCRs reportedly target unmutated variant regions. It should be noted that donors were predominantly white British and more often female, and clonal diversity was possibly underestimated.

Profiling relied on immunoSEQ multiplex PCR, and the TCRdb table lists in-frame clones only, not all of them. In the table there are 200,000 or so clones, about 94% of which are singletons. The sequence was collected from an adult in good health. The specimen was peripheral blood, collected on day 0 of AZD1222 vaccination. The V and J genes are TRBV27 and TRBJ1-1; no clear D gene. The CDR3 nucleotides are TGTGCCAGCAGTTTGGGTGGGAACACTGAAGCTTTCTTT. Translating it yields CASSLGGNTEAFF.